A selection of T cell receptor beta chains follows, all from one sample in a study of technical replicates of blood from a handful of donors. The assay was immunoSEQ multiplex PCR, and TCRdb's table has in-frame clones only and misses some. The sample records tens of thousands of clones, over 90% being singletons. Material for sequencing was T cells isolated from PBMCs. All receptors derive from a human donor in good health. Both conserved end residues are part of each CDR3. D genes are given only for firm matches. The size field is filled for only some rows; it gives once, few, many or a size class.

cdr3_length,v_call,j_call,clone_size,d_call,cdr3_aa,cdr3_nt
14,TRBV6-6,TRBJ2-5,NA,TRBD2,CASSFRGDQETQYF,TGTGCCAGCAGTTTCCGGGGGGACCAAGAGACCCAGTACTTC
12,TRBV28,TRBJ2-7,once,NA,CASSSESYEQYF,TGTGCCAGCAGTTCCGAGAGCTACGAGCAGTACTTC
13,TRBV18,TRBJ2-1,NA,TRBD2,CASSPSGTSDKFF,TGTGCCAGCTCACCCTCGGGCACTAGCGATAAGTTCTTC
15,TRBV7-9,TRBJ2-2,NA,NA,CASSTKGVDTGELFF,TGTGCCAGCAGCACCAAGGGAGTAGACACCGGGGAGCTGTTTTTT
13,TRBV5-4,TRBJ2-2,NA,NA,CASSQGITGELFF,TGTGCCAGCAGCCAGGGTATAACCGGGGAGCTGTTTTTT
16,TRBV4-1,TRBJ2-7,NA,TRBD2,CASSHRLAGGPPEQYF,TGCGCCAGCAGCCACCGACTAGCGGGAGGACCCCCCGAGCAGTACTTC
13,TRBV5-1,TRBJ1-1,NA,TRBD1,CASSFRTGNEAFF,TGCGCCAGCAGCTTCCGGACAGGAAACGAAGCTTTCTTT
21,TRBV4-1,TRBJ2-6,once,TRBD1,CASLDRFRGPPKGSGANVLTF,TGCGCCAGCCTCGATCGTTTCAGGGGGCCTCCAAAAGGCTCTGGGGCCAACGTCCTGACTTTC
17,TRBV4-1,TRBJ2-3,NA,NA,CASSLSRGRGLADTQYF,TGCGCCAGCAGCCTATCCCGAGGCAGGGGTTTGGCAGATACGCAGTATTTT
16,TRBV30,TRBJ1-2,NA,NA,CAWSLWKDSVNYGYTF,TGTGCCTGGAGTCTTTGGAAGGACTCCGTAAACTATGGCTACACCTTC
15,TRBV27,TRBJ2-3,NA,TRBD2,CASRPAGGLGDTQYF,TGTGCCAGCAGACCAGCGGGGGGGCTGGGAGATACGCAGTATTTT
17,TRBV18,TRBJ2-7,once,TRBD2,CASSPVSSGGTRYEQYF,TGTGCCAGCTCACCAGTCTCTAGCGGGGGGACCCGCTACGAGCAGTACTTC
16,TRBV9,TRBJ1-1,NA,NA,CASSVGSKGGMAEAFF,TGTGCCAGCAGCGTAGGTTCTAAGGGGGGGATGGCTGAAGCTTTCTTT
15,TRBV5-1,TRBJ2-3,NA,NA,CASSLGDSHTDTQYF,TGCGCCAGCAGCTTGGGTGACTCCCACACAGATACGCAGTATTTT
12,TRBV18,TRBJ1-2,NA,NA,CASSRNRDGYTF,TGTGCCAGCTCACGCAACAGGGATGGCTACACCTTC
14,TRBV5-4,TRBJ1-1,few,NA,CASSLESRNTEAFF,TGTGCCAGCAGCTTGGAAAGTAGGAACACTGAAGCTTTCTTT
15,TRBV28,TRBJ1-1,NA,NA,CASSSNTVRATEAFF,TGTGCCAGCAGTTCAAACACCGTCCGTGCCACTGAAGCTTTCTTT
17,TRBV7-8,TRBJ2-5,NA,TRBD1,CASSLERAGTGKDGQYF,TGTGCCAGCAGCTTAGAAAGGGCCGGGACAGGGAAGGATGGCCAGTACTTC
15,TRBV9,TRBJ2-3,NA,NA,CASSATSARTDTQYF,TGTGCCAGCAGCGCGACTAGTGCCCGCACAGATACGCAGTATTTT
18,TRBV28,TRBJ2-7,once,TRBD1,CASIDIRDSQDFYYEQYF,TGTGCCAGCATCGACATCCGGGACAGCCAAGATTTTTACTACGAGCAGTACTTC
19,TRBV19,TRBJ1-5,NA,TRBD1,CASSMGWLKTGVPGQPQHF,TGTGCCAGTAGTATGGGCTGGCTTAAGACAGGGGTACCTGGTCAGCCCCAGCATTTT
11,TRBV27,TRBJ2-2,once,NA,CATSATGELFF,TGTGCCACCTCCGCGACCGGGGAGCTGTTTTTT
14,TRBV4-2,TRBJ2-4,NA,NA,CASSQDLAVAIQYF,TGTGCCAGCAGCCAAGATCTTGCCGTAGCCATTCAGTACTTC
13,TRBV25-1,TRBJ2-1,NA,NA,CASSATRYNEQFF,TGTGCCAGCAGTGCAACGAGGTACAATGAGCAGTTCTTC
11,TRBV11-2,TRBJ2-5,NA,NA,CASAGGETQYF,TGTGCCAGCGCAGGGGGGGAGACCCAGTACTTC
17,TRBV7-9,TRBJ2-3,NA,NA,CASSLVHRLTSTDTQYF,TGTGCCAGCAGCTTAGTGCACAGATTAACTAGCACAGATACGCAGTATTTT
17,TRBV28,TRBJ2-1,NA,NA,CATKGVMGGSSYNEQFF,TGTGCCACCAAAGGGGTCATGGGGGGAAGCTCCTACAATGAGCAGTTCTTC
12,TRBV6-6,TRBJ1-1,once,TRBD1,CASKQGDTEAFF,TGTGCCAGCAAACAGGGGGACACTGAAGCTTTCTTT
17,TRBV5-1,TRBJ2-6,NA,NA,CASRPAPASSGANVLTF,TGCGCCAGCAGACCAGCGCCGGCGAGCTCTGGGGCCAACGTCCTGACTTTC
15,TRBV19,TRBJ2-1,NA,TRBD1,CASSILGTGGVEQFF,TGTGCCAGTAGTATTTTGGGGACAGGGGGTGTTGAGCAGTTCTTC
16,TRBV18,TRBJ1-5,NA,NA,CASSRMEVKSNQPQHF,TGTGCCAGCTCACGCATGGAGGTTAAGAGCAATCAGCCCCAGCATTTT
13,TRBV7-2,TRBJ2-3,NA,TRBD2,CASSLMTSESQYF,TGTGCCAGCAGCTTAATGACTAGCGAGTCGCAGTATTTT
16,TRBV7-8,TRBJ2-1,NA,TRBD2,CASRRSGVVSYNEQFF,TGTGCCAGCAGGCGGAGCGGGGTAGTTAGCTACAATGAGCAGTTCTTC